Listed below are T cell receptor beta chains from one sample, sequenced in a study of early T cells in non-severe SARS-CoV-2 infection. TCRdb reanalysed the 5' RACE reads using MiXCR and keeps one entry per CDR3 protein. The data contain tens of thousands of distinct CDR3 sequences, around 11% of them singletons. The sequenced sample was whole blood. These receptor sequences come from an adult who was a healthcare worker with PCR-confirmed SARS-CoV-2 infection or an uninfected control (not recorded which). The conserved cysteine and the conserved F or W are not part of the CDR3 here.

>12|TRBV10-3
AISGGAGNQPQH
>14|TRBV7-2
ASSLALEGAYNEQF
>9|TRBV20-1
SASRPGEQY
>12|TRBV28
ASRGQGTYNEQF
>14|TRBV6-5
ASSRTKSPGANVLT
>12|TRBV28
ASGAGTSTDTQY
>13|TRBV29-1
SVDQGVSGANVLT
>13|TRBV5-4
ASSPGTSGRAEQY
>13|TRBV13
ASSNWGQGIHEQF
>13|TRBV28
ASSPLGQGPNTQY
>10|TRBV29-1
SVEVLDNEQF
>13|TRBV7-9
ASSRTGSGANVLT
>13|TRBV10-3
AISDSDPTSYEQY
>12|TRBV20-1
SARFPPTGGELF
>14|TRBV4-1
ASSPLRTSGFHEQY
>13|TRBV12-3/TRBV12-4
ASRRAGTGADTQY
>13|TRBV6-5
ASSVGTILNTEAF
>10|TRBV7-2
ASSYTRETQY
>13|TRBV20-1
SATPIVGWAYGYT
>14|TRBV6-5
ASSYEGSSYNSPLH
>11|TRBV7-6
ASSWKDTDTQY
>11|TRBV9
ASSPGDKYEQY
>10|TRBV27
ASSPKIYEQY
>13|TRBV29-1
SASGQGGIVDEQF
>9|TRBV3-1
ASRHGNTIY
>10|TRBV28
ASSGGRYEQY
>13|TRBV19
ASSWPTGNTGELF
>12|TRBV28
ASRFSQSSYEQY
>12|TRBV3-1
ASSQGHSGNTIY
>9|TRBV6-2/TRBV6-3
ASSYIYEQY
>13|TRBV10-3
AISDPGLVSCEQY
>12|TRBV5-1
ASRLTGLSTEAF
>12|TRBV29-1
SALVEPTNEKLF
>11|TRBV20-1
SAQGQAYYEQY
>11|TRBV27
ASSSTRKETQY
>11|TRBV29-1
SVSGTPSYEQY
>14|TRBV7-7
ASSPLAGGQGDTQY
>14|TRBV11-2
ASSLELAGVGNEQF
>11|TRBV2
ASSSANTGELF
>13|TRBV2
ASSEEELSTDTQY